These T cell receptor beta chains were read from a single sample in a study of T cell repertoires in cytomegalovirus infection. Antigen specificity for these receptors is unknown. Via MiXCR, TCRdb re-called the reads, giving one row per CDR3 protein. Of some 940,000 distinct CDR3 sequences listed, approximately 31% are singletons. The source material was cultured CD8+ T cells from PBMCs, sampled from culture after CMV antigen stimulation. These receptors were obtained from a human donor in good health (CMV status not recorded). Some clones in this sample may be carry-over from other donors' samples. Each CDR3 is given with its conserved first and last residue. Each record gives: D gene, V gene, clone size, J gene, CDR3 protein, CDR3 DNA. A D gene is named only where the DNA matches it firmly. A row's size may be missing; if present it is once, few, many or a size class.

>.|TRBV7-9|many|TRBJ1-4
CASSLPGVGEKLFF
TGTGCCAGCAGCTTACCGGGGGTAGGCGAAAAACTGTTTTTT
>.|TRBV12-3/TRBV12-4|few|TRBJ1-1
CASSPTLTRGLNTEAFF
TGTGCCAGCAGTCCGACCTTAACTAGGGGACTGAACACTGAAGCTTTCTTT
>TRBD2|TRBV12-3/TRBV12-4|.|TRBJ2-1
CAQASGGINEQFF
TGTGCCCAAGCTAGCGGGGGGATCAATGAGCAGTTCTTC
>.|TRBV6-6|few|TRBJ1-4
CASSYSNRVWEKLFF
TGTGCCAGCAGTTACTCGAACAGGGTTTGGGAAAAACTGTTTTTT
>.|TRBV20-1|.|TRBJ1-1
CSARDPRDTEAFF
TGCAGTGCGCGGGACCCGCGGGACACTGAAGCTTTCTTT
>.|TRBV7-2|many|TRBJ1-5
CASSLGGQGFRGNQPQHF
TGTGCCAGCAGCTTAGGAGGTCAGGGATTTCGCGGCAATCAGCCCCAGCATTTT
>.|TRBV25-1|few|TRBJ2-2
CASSEYKGQTGELFF
TGTGCCAGCAGTGAATATAAAGGGCAAACCGGGGAGCTGTTTTTT
>.|TRBV6-5|few|TRBJ2-2
CASRIIADGELFF
TGTGCCAGCAGAATAATAGCGGACGGGGAGCTGTTTTTT
>.|TRBV7-9|.|TRBJ1-2
CASSLAGIGVLNYGYTF
TGTGCCAGCAGCTTAGCGGGAATCGGGGTACTAAACTATGGCTACACCTTC
>.|TRBV10-3|.|TRBJ2-2
CAISDPWVAAKNTGELFF
TGTGCCATCAGTGACCCCTGGGTAGCGGCTAAGAACACCGGGGAGCTGTTTTTT
>TRBD2|TRBV6-6|.|TRBJ2-5
CASSYPSGGGETQYF
TGTGCCAGCAGTTACCCTAGCGGGGGAGGTGAGACCCAGTACTTC
>.|TRBV9|.|TRBJ2-2
CASSVVGIRKELFF
TGTGCCAGCAGCGTAGTGGGGATCAGGAAGGAGCTGTTTTTT
>.|TRBV7-6|few|TRBJ1-5
CASSLEKGSNQPQHF
TGTGCCAGCAGCTTAGAAAAGGGGAGCAATCAGCCCCAGCATTTT
>.|TRBV7-8|many|TRBJ1-4
CASSFGPREKLFF
TGTGCCAGCAGCTTCGGGCCGCGAGAAAAACTGTTTTTT
>.|TRBV7-9|few|TRBJ1-2
CASSTSSYGYTF
TGTGCCAGCAGCACGTCCTCCTATGGCTACACCTTC
>.|TRBV12-3/TRBV12-4|.|TRBJ1-2
CASSPGTPSTF
TGTGCCAGCAGTCCTGGGACACCCAGCACCTTC
>.|TRBV4-1|.|TRBJ2-3
CASSLGLGMADTQYF
TGTGCCAGCAGCCTGGGACTGGGGATGGCAGATACGCAGTATTTT
>.|TRBV27|.|TRBJ2-2
CASANPLPNTGELFF
TGTGCCAGCGCAAATCCCCTACCGAACACCGGGGAGCTGTTTTTT
>.|TRBV12-3/TRBV12-4|many|TRBJ2-5
CASSFETGDYKETQYF
TGTGCCAGCAGTTTCGAGACAGGAGACTATAAAGAGACCCAGTACTTC
>.|TRBV28|.|TRBJ2-3
CASTAEGHITDTQYF
TGTGCCAGCACCGCTGAGGGACATATCACAGATACGCAGTATTTT
>TRBD2|TRBV2|.|TRBJ2-1
CASLAGGWMQFF
TGTGCCAGCCTAGCGGGGGGCTGGATGCAGTTCTTC
>.|TRBV12-3/TRBV12-4|few|TRBJ1-1
CASSPLRSSTEAFF
TGTGCCAGCAGCCCCCTAAGGTCGAGCACTGAAGCTTTCTTT
>TRBD1|TRBV29-1|.|TRBJ2-7
CSVEARSRQGEHYEQYF
TGCAGCGTTGAAGCCCGATCCCGACAGGGGGAGCACTACGAGCAGTACTTC
>TRBD1|TRBV27|.|TRBJ1-2
CASSLEGTGAAYGYTF
TGTGCCAGCAGTTTAGAAGGGACAGGGGCCGCCTATGGCTACACCTTC
>.|TRBV10-3|.|TRBJ1-1
CAISEGNPVAFF
TGTGCCATCAGTGAGGGAAACCCCGTGGCTTTCTTT
>TRBD2|TRBV7-2|.|TRBJ2-3
CANSFSGGALDTQYF
TGTGCCAACAGCTTTAGCGGGGGGGCCTTAGATACGCAGTATTTT